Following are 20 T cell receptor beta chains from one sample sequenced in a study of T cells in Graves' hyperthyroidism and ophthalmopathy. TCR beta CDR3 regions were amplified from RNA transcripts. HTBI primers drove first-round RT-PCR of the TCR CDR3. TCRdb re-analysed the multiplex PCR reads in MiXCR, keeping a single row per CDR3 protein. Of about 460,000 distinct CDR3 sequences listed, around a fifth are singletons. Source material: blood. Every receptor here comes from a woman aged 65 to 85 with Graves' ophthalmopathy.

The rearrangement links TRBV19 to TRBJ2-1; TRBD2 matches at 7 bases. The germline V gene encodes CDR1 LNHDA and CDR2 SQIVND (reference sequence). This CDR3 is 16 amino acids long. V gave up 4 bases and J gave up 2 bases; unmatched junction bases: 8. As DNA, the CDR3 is TGTGCCAGTAGTACTACTAGCGTGGGAGCCTACAATGAGCAGTTCTTC. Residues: CASSTTSVGAYNEQFF.

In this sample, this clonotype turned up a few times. DNA for the CDR3: TGTGCCTGGAGTTTACTAGCGGGATACAATGAGCAGTTCTTC. Translation: CAWSLLAGYNEQFF. This chain joins TRBV30 and TRBJ2-1, with TRBD2 matching over 10 bases. Trimming cost V 2 bases and J 4 bases; bases outside gene matches: 2. Germline CDR1 is GTSNPN and CDR2 is SVGIG (reference sequence). The CDR3 has 14 amino acids. The whole variable domain, filled in from reference TRBV30 and TRBJ2-1, reads SQTIHQWPATLVQPVGSPLSLECTVEGTSNPNLYWYRQAAGRGLQLLFYSVGIGQISSEVPQNLSASRPQDRQFILSSKKLLLSDSGFYLCAWSLLAGYNEQFFGPGTRLTVL.

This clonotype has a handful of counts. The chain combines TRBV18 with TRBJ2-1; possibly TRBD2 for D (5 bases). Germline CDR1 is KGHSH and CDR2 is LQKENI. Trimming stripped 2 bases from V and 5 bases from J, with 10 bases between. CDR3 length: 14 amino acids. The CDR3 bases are TGTGCCAGCTCACCATTACGACTACACAATGAGCAGTTCTTC. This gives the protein CASSPLRLHNEQFF.

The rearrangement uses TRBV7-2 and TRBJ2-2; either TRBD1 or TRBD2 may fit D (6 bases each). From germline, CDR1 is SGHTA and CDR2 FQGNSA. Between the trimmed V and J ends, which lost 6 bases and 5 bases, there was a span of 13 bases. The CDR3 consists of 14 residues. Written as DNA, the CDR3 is TGTGCCAGCAGTTCGCAGGGGAGGACCGGGGAGCTGTTTTTT. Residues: CASSSQGRTGELFF.

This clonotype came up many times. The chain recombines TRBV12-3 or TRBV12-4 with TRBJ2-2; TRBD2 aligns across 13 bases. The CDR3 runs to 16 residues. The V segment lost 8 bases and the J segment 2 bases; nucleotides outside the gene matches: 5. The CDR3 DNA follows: TGTGCCAGCTCCCGGACTAGCGGGAGAAACACCGGGGAGCTGTTTTTT. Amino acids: CASSRTSGRNTGELFF.

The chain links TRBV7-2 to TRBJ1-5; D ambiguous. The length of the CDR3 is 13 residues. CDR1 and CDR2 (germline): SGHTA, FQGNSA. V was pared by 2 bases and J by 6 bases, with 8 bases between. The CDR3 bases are TGTGCCAGCAGCTTACAGATGGGTCAGCCCCAGCATTTT. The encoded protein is CASSLQMGQPQHF.

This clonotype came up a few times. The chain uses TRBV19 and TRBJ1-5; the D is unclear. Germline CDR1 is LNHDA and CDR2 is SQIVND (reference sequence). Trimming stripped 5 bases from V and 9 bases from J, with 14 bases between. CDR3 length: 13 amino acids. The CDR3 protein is CASSAQKQLPQHF. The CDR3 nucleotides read TGTGCCAGTAGTGCGCAGAAGCAATTGCCCCAGCATTTT.

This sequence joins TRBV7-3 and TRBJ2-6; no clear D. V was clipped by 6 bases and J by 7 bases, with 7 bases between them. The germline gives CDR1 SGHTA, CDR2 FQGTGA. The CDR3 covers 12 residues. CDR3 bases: TGTGCCAGCAGTTTCAGCGCCAACGTCCTGACTTTC. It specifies CASSFSANVLTF.

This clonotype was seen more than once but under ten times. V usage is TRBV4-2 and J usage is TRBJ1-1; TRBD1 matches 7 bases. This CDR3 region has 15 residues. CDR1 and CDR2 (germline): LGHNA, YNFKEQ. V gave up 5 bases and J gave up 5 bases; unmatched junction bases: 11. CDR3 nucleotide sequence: TGTGCCAGCAGCGAACCCAGACAGGGAAGGACTGAAGCTTTCTTT. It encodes CASSEPRQGRTEAFF.

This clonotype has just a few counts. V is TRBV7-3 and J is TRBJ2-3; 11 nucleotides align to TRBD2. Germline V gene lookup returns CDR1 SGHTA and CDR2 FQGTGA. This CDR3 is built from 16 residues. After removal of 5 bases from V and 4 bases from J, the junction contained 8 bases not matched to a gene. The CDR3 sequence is CASSPTSGSPADTQYF. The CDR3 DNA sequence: TGTGCCAGCAGCCCAACTAGCGGGAGTCCGGCAGATACGCAGTATTTT.

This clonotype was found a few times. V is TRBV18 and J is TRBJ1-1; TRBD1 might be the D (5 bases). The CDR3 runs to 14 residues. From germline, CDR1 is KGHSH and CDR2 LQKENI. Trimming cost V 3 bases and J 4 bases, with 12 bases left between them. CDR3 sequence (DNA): TGTGCCAGCTCACCGGGACGACAGACCACTGAAGCTTTCTTT. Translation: CASSPGRQTTEAFF.

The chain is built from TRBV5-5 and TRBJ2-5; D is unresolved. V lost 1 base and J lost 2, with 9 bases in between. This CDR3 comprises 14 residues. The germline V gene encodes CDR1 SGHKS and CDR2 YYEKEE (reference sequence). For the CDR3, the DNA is TGTGCCAGCAGCTTGACCCCTTTACAAGAGACCCAGTACTTC. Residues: CASSLTPLQETQYF.

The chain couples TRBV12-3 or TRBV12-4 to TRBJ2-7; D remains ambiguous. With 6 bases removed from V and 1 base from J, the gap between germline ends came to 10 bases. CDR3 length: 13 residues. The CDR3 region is CASRPDKSYEQYF. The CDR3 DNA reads TGTGCCAGCAGACCCGACAAATCCTACGAGCAGTACTTC.

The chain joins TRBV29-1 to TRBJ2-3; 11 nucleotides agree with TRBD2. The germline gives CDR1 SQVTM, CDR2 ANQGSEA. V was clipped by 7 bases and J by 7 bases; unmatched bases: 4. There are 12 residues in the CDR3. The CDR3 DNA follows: TGCAGCGCCGGGACTAGCGGTTATACGCAGTATTTT. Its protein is CSAGTSGYTQYF.

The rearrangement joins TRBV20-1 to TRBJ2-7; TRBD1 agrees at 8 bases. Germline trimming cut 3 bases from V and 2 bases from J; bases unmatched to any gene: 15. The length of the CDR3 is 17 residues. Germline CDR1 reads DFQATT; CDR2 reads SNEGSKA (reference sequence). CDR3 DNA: TGCAGTGCTAGGGATCCCTCCGGGACAGGCGTTCCCTACGAGCAGTACTTC. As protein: CSARDPSGTGVPYEQYF.

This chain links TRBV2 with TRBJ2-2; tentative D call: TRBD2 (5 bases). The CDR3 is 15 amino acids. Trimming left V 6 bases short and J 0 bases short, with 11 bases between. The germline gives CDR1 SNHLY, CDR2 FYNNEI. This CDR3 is CASSRFGANTGELFF. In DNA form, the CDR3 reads TGTGCCAGCAGCCGCTTCGGGGCGAACACCGGGGAGCTGTTTTTT.

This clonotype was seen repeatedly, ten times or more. The CDR3 DNA sequence: TGCAGTGCGTTAGCGGGAGTAGATACGCAGTATTTT. This gives the protein CSALAGVDTQYF. This chain joins TRBV20-1 and TRBJ2-3, with 9 bases fitting TRBD2. Trimming removed 6 bases from V and 5 bases from J; junction bases left unmatched: 3. Germline lookup yields CDR1 DFQATT and CDR2 SNEGSKA (reference sequence). The CDR3 consists of 12 residues.

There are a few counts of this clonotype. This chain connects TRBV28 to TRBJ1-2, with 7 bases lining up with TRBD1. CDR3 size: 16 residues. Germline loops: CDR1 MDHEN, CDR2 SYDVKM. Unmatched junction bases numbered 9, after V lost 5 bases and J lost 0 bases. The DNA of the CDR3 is TGTGCCAGCAGTACAGGGGCCCAGGGGACTAACTATGGCTACACCTTC. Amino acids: CASSTGAQGTNYGYTF.

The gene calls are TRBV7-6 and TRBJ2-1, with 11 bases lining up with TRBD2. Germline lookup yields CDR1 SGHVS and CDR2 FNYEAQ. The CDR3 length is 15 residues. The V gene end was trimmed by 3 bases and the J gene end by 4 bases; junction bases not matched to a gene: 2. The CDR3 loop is CASSFSSGRYNEQFF. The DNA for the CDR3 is TGTGCCAGCAGCTTTTCTAGCGGGAGGTACAATGAGCAGTTCTTC.

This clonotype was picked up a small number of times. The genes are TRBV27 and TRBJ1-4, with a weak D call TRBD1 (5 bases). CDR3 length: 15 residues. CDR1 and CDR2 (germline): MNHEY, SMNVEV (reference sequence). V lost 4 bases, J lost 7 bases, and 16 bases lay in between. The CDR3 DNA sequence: TGTGCCAGCAGTTCCGGGGCGGGGGTGTCTGAAAAACTGTTTTTT. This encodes CASSSGAGVSEKLFF.